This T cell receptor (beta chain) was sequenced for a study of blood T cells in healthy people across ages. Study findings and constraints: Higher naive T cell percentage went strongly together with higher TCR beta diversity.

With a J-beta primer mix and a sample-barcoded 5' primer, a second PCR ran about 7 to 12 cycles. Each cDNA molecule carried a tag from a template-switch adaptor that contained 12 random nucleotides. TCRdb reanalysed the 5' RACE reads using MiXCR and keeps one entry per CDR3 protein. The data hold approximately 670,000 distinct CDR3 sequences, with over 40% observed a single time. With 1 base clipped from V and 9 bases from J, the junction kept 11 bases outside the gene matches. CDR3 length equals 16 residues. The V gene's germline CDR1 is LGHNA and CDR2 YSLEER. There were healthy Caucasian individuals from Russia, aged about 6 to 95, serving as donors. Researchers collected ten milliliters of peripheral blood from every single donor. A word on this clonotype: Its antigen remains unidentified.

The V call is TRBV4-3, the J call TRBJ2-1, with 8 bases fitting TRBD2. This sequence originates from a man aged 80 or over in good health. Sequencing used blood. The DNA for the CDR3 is TGCGCCAGCAGCCAAGGGCGACAGCGGGGGCCGGGTGAGCAGTTCTTC. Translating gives CASSQGRQRGPGEQFF.